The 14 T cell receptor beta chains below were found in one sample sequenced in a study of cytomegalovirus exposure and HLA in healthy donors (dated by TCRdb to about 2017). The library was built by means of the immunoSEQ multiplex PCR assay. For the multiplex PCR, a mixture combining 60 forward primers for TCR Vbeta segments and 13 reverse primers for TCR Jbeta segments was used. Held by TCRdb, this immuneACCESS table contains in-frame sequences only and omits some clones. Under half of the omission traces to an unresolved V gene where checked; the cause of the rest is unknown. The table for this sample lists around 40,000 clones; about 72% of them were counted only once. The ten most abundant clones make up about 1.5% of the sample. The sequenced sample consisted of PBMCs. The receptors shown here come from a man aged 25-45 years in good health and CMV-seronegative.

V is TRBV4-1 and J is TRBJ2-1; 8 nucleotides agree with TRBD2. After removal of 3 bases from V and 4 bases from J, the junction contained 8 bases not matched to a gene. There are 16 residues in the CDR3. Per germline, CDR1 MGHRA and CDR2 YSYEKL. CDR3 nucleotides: TGCGCCAGCAGCCACCCCGGGGTAGCGGGGTACAATGAGCAGTTCTTC. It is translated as CASSHPGVAGYNEQFF.

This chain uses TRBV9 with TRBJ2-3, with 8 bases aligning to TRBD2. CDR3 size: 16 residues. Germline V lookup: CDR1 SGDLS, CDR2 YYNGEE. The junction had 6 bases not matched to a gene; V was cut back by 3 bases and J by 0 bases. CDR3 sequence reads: CASSASSGASTDTQYF. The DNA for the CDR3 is TGTGCCAGCAGCGCAAGTAGCGGGGCTAGCACAGATACGCAGTATTTT. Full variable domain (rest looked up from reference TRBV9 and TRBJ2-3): DSGVTQTPKHLITATGQRVTLRCSPRSGDLSVYWYQQSLDQGLQFLIQYYNGEERAKGNILERFSAQQFPDLHSELNLSSLELGDSALYFCASSASSGASTDTQYFGPGTRLTVL.

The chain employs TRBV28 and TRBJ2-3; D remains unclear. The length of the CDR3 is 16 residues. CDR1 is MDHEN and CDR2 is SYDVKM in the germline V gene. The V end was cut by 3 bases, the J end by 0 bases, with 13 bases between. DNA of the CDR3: TGTGCCAGCAGTTTTTTGAGTCTACAGAGCACAGATACGCAGTATTTT. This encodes CASSFLSLQSTDTQYF.

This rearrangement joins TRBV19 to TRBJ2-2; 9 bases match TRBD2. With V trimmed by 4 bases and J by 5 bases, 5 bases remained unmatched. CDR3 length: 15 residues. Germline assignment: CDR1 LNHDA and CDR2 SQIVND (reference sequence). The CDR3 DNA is TGTGCCAGTAGTACCCAAGCGGGAGGAACCGGGGAGCTGTTTTTT. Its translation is CASSTQAGGTGELFF.

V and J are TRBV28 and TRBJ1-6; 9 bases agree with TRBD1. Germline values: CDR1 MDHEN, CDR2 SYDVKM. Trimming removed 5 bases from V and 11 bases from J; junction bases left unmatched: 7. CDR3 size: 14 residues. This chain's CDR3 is CASSHGTGFAPLHF. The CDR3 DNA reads TGTGCCAGCAGTCACGGGACAGGGTTTGCACCCCTCCACTTT.

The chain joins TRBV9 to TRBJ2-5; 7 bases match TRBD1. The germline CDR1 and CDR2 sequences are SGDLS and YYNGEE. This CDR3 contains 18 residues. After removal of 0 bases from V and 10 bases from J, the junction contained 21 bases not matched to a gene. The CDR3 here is CASSVAALGGQSPEGQYF. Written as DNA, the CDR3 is TGTGCCAGCAGCGTAGCCGCTCTAGGGGGACAGAGTCCCGAAGGCCAGTACTTC.

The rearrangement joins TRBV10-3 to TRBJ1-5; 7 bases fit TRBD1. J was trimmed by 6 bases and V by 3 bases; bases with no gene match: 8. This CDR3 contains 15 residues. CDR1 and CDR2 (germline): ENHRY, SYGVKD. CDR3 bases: TGTGCCATCAGTGACCGACAGGGCTATGGTCAGCCCCAGCATTTT. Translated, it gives CAISDRQGYGQPQHF.

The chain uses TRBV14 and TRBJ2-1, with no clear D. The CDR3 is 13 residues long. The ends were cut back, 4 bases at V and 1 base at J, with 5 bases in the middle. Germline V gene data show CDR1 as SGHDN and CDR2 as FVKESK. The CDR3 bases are TGTGCCAGCAGCCGGCAGTCCTACAATGAGCAGTTCTTC. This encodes CASSRQSYNEQFF.

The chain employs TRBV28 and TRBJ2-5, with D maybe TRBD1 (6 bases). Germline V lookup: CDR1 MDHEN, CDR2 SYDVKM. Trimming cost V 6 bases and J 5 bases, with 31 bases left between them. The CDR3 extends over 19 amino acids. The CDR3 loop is CASSPLGEDPGQVQETQYF. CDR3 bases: TGTGCCAGCAGCCCGTTAGGAGAGGACCCGGGACAAGTTCAGGAGACCCAGTACTTC.

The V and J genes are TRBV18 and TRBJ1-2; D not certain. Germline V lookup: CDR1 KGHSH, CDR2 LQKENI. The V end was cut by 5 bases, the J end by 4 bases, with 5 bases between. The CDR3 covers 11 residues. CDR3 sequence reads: CASSGSYGYTF. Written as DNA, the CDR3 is TGTGCCAGCTCAGGCTCCTATGGCTACACCTTC.

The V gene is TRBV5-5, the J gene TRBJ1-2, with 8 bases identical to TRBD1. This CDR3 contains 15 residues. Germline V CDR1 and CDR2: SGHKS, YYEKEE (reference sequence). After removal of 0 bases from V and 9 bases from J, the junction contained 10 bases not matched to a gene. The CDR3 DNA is TGTGCCAGCAGCTTGGCCACACAGGGGGGATGGAGCTACACCTTC. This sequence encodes CASSLATQGGWSYTF. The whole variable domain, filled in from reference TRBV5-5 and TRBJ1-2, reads DAGVTQSPTHLIKTRGQQVTLRCSPISGHKSVSWYQQVLGQGPQFIFQYYEKEERGRGNFPDRFSARQFPNYSSELNVNALLLGDSALYLCASSLATQGGWSYTFGSGTRLTVV.

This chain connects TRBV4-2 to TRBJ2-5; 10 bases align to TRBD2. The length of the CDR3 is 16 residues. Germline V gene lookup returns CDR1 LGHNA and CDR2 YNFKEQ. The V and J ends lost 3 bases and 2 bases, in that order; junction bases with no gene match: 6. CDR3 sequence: CASSQSTTSGQETQYF. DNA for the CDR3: TGTGCCAGCAGCCAGAGTACGACTAGCGGGCAAGAGACCCAGTACTTC.

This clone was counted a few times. Here the CDR3 reads CASSQDRNSGRVYEQFF. The CDR3 DNA follows: TGCGCCAGCAGCCAAGATCGGAATAGCGGGAGGGTATATGAGCAGTTCTTC. V usage is TRBV4-3 and J usage is TRBJ2-1; 11 bases are a match to TRBD2. With V trimmed by 0 bases and J by 8 bases, 9 bases remained unmatched. Germline V lookup: CDR1 LGHNA, CDR2 YSLEER. The CDR3 runs 17 residues.

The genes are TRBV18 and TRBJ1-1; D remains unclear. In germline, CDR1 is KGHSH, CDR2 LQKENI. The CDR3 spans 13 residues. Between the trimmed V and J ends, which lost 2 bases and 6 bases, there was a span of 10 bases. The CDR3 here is CASSPIRIPEAFF. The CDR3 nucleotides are TGTGCCAGCTCACCAATCCGTATCCCTGAAGCTTTCTTT.